The 9 T cell receptor beta chains reported below all come from one sample, sequenced in a study of blood T cell repertoires in COVID-19 (dated by TCRdb to the early 2020s). The library relied on the immunoSEQ multiplex PCR assay. Here the immuneACCESS table is served through TCRdb, limited to in-frame sequences with V and J called. Missing clones are a known gap in these copies; in checked studies unresolved V genes cover under half, and the rest lacks a known reason. The sample contains tens of thousands of clones, 82% of them found a single time. The ten largest clones represent more than 9% of the sample. Sequenced sample: peripheral blood. Receptor source: an elderly man with COVID-19, enrolled during active disease.

There are a few counts of this clone. The rearrangement joins TRBV24-1 to TRBJ1-2, with D uncertain. V was clipped by 6 bases and J by 3 bases, with 10 bases between them. Germline lookup yields CDR1 KGHDR and CDR2 SFDVKD. This CDR3 is 13 amino acids long. The chain's CDR3 is CATSTGTDYGYTF. DNA of the CDR3: TGTGCCACCAGTACGGGTACCGACTATGGCTACACCTTC.

J is TRBJ1-2 and V is TRBV27, with 9 positions matching TRBD1. Germline V gene data show CDR1 as MNHEY and CDR2 as SMNVEV (reference sequence). J lost 5 bases, V lost 6 bases, and 7 bases had no gene match. There are 14 residues in the CDR3. DNA of the CDR3: TGTGCCAGCAGCCGGGGGGGACAGGGATATGGCTACACCTTC. Its translation is CASSRGGQGYGYTF.

The chain employs TRBV7-2 and TRBJ1-2; D might be TRBD1 (5 bases). Germline CDR1 and CDR2: SGHTA and FQGNSA. Trimming removed 2 bases at V and 4 bases at J, with 11 bases between. The CDR3 spans 14 residues. The CDR3 DNA is TGTGCCAGCAGCTTACGATCACAGGTCTATGGCTACACCTTC. This translates into CASSLRSQVYGYTF.

This chain connects TRBV19 to TRBJ1-2, with D unclear. With 5 bases removed from V and 3 bases from J, the gap between germline ends came to 13 bases. This CDR3 region has 14 residues. The V gene's germline CDR1 is LNHDA and CDR2 SQIVND (reference sequence). The DNA of the CDR3 is TGTGCCAGTAGTTTGGGTTCAGGCTACTATGGCTACACCTTC. Translating it yields CASSLGSGYYGYTF.

The V gene is TRBV3-1 (or the pseudogene TRBV3-2), the J gene TRBJ1-3; 7 bases align to TRBD1. Looked up from germline, CDR1 is LGHDT and CDR2 is YNNKEL (reference sequence). The CDR3 length is 16 residues. The trim removed 5 bases at V and 3 bases at J, leaving 10 bases unmatched. CDR3 sequence reads: CASSKLTGTFGNTIYF. DNA of the CDR3: TGTGCCAGCAGCAAACTGACAGGGACTTTTGGAAACACCATATATTTT.

Here the CDR3 DNA reads TGTGCCAGCAGCGGGGGCGGGACTAGTACAATGGCGGAGCAGTTCTTC. Its translation is CASSGGGTSTMAEQFF. The V and J genes are TRBV7-2 and TRBJ2-1, with 8 nucleotides matching TRBD2. Germline trimming cut 5 bases from V and 10 bases from J; bases unmatched to any gene: 16. The CDR3 contains 16 residues. Germline V lookup: CDR1 SGHTA, CDR2 FQGNSA.

This chain uses TRBV7-7 with TRBJ2-2; TRBD2 aligns across 11 bases. Losses at the gene ends were 6 bases for V and 3 bases for J; bases not matched to a gene: 6. This CDR3 is 16 amino acids long. The germline V gene encodes CDR1 SSHAT and CDR2 FNYEAQ (reference sequence). CDR3 coding DNA: TGTGCCAGCAGTTCCGGACTAGCGGGCTACACCGGGGAGCTGTTTTTT. It is translated as CASSSGLAGYTGELFF. The full variable domain, rest sourced from reference TRBV7-7 and TRBJ2-2, is GAGVSQSPRYKVTKRGQDVTLRCDPISSHATLYWYQQALGQGPEFLTYFNYEAQPDKSGLPSDRFSAERPEGSISTLTIQRTEQRDSAMYRCASSSGLAGYTGELFFGEGSRLTVL.

The V gene is TRBV6-2 or TRBV6-3, the J gene TRBJ1-5; TRBD1 matches at 7 bases. From germline, CDR1 is MNHEY and CDR2 SVGEGT. The CDR3 is made up of 15 amino acids. Trimming took 0 bases from V and 1 from J; bases not matched to a gene: 0. The CDR3 DNA reads as TGTGCCAGCAGTTACTCGGGACAGAGCAATCAGCCCCAGCATTTT. It codes for CASSYSGQSNQPQHF.

The rearrangement links TRBV4-2 to TRBJ2-1, with D unresolved. V was cut by 0 bases and J by 0 bases, with 6 bases left in between. Germline CDR1 is LGHNA and CDR2 is YNFKEQ. The length of the CDR3 is 15 residues. The CDR3 DNA follows: TGTGCCAGCAGCCAAGAAGAGAGCTCCTACAATGAGCAGTTCTTC. Translating it yields CASSQEESSYNEQFF.